This is a list of T cell receptor beta chains from one sample in a study of cytomegalovirus exposure and HLA in healthy donors. The table came from immunoSEQ multiplex PCR; TCRdb's copy has only in-frame clones and leaves some out. The sample lists 250,000 to 350,000 clones, around 87% occurring once. Sequencing was done on a sample of PBMCs. These receptors were obtained from a woman in her late teens or twenties in good health and CMV-seronegative. Each CDR3 is given with its conserved first and last residue. A D gene is named only where the DNA matches it firmly. Rows give clone size only sometimes, using once, few, many, or a class for an expanded clone.

v_call,j_call,d_call,clone_size,cdr3_aa,cdr3_nt
TRBV5-4,TRBJ1-1,TRBD1,.,CASSLQGTANTEAFF,TGTGCCAGCAGCTTGCAAGGGACAGCGAACACTGAAGCTTTCTTT
TRBV19,TRBJ2-1,.,.,CASSVLVFSYNEQFF,TGTGCCAGTAGTGTTCTCGTATTCTCCTACAATGAGCAGTTCTTC
TRBV9,TRBJ2-7,TRBD1,.,CASSGNRGYEQYF,TGTGCCAGCAGCGGTAACAGGGGATACGAGCAGTACTTC
TRBV6-1,TRBJ2-2,.,.,CASSDAGWRSTGELFF,TGTGCCAGCAGTGACGCGGGGTGGCGGAGCACCGGGGAGCTGTTTTTT
TRBV19,TRBJ2-7,.,.,CASSLRGMAYEQYF,TGTGCCAGTAGTTTGCGTGGTATGGCCTACGAGCAGTACTTC
TRBV5-1,TRBJ2-3,.,.,CASSSGLTDTQYF,TGCGCCAGCAGCTCGGGTCTCACAGATACGCAGTATTTT
TRBV9,TRBJ2-7,TRBD1,.,CASSAKGQDYEQYF,TGTGCCAGCAGCGCAAAGGGACAGGACTACGAGCAGTACTTC
TRBV19,TRBJ2-6,.,.,CASTAGVSGANVLTF,TGTGCCAGTACCGCCGGAGTTTCTGGGGCCAACGTCCTGACTTTC
TRBV7-2,TRBJ2-3,.,once,CASSLVLLGTDTQYF,TGTGCCAGCAGCTTAGTTTTACTAGGCACAGATACGCAGTATTTT
TRBV9,TRBJ1-1,.,.,CASSVGLREVEAFF,TGTGCCAGCAGCGTAGGTCTCAGAGAGGTTGAAGCTTTCTTT
TRBV7-8,TRBJ2-1,TRBD2,.,CASRYRRIAGGAYNEQFF,TGTGCCAGCAGATACCGTCGGATAGCGGGAGGCGCTTACAATGAGCAGTTCTTC
TRBV27,TRBJ1-3,.,.,CASSSSGRVGTIYF,TGTGCCAGCAGTTCCTCCGGCAGGGTTGGAACCATATATTTT
TRBV10-1,TRBJ2-7,.,.,CARNPPEQPNYEQYF,TGCGCCAGGAACCCCCCGGAACAGCCGAATTACGAGCAGTACTTC
TRBV7-2,TRBJ1-2,.,.,CASSLAQGHYGYTF,TGTGCCAGCAGCTTAGCGCAGGGGCACTATGGCTACACCTTC
TRBV15,TRBJ1-5,.,.,CATSRDRQGRFDQPQHF,TGTGCCACCAGCAGAGATCGGCAGGGAAGGTTTGATCAGCCCCAGCATTTT
TRBV12-5,TRBJ2-1,.,.,CASETGPLGNEQFF,TGTGCTAGTGAAACAGGACCCCTGGGAAATGAGCAGTTCTTC
TRBV19,TRBJ2-2,TRBD1,.,CASSIDLPGGSGELFF,TGTGCCAGTAGTATAGATCTGCCAGGGGGCTCAGGGGAGCTGTTTTTT
TRBV2,TRBJ2-3,TRBD1,.,CASSFGTGASTDTQYF,TGTGCCAGCAGTTTCGGGACAGGAGCTAGCACAGATACGCAGTATTTT
TRBV5-1,TRBJ1-2,TRBD1,once,CASSLVVGKGADGYTF,TGCGCCAGCAGCTTAGTTGTCGGTAAGGGGGCTGACGGCTACACCTTC
TRBV29-1,TRBJ2-5,TRBD2,.,CSMGTSGRGETQYF,TGCAGCATGGGGACTAGCGGGAGAGGGGAGACCCAGTACTTC
TRBV5-4,TRBJ2-3,.,once,CASSPNGGITDTQYF,TGTGCCAGCAGCCCAAACGGAGGTATCACAGATACGCAGTATTTT
TRBV12-5,TRBJ2-1,.,.,CASAAQTLSGTSYNEQFF,TGTGCTAGTGCCGCGCAAACGTTGTCCGGGACATCCTACAATGAGCAGTTCTTC
TRBV25-1,TRBJ1-2,TRBD1,.,CASSYTAQGMRGYTF,TGTGCCAGCAGTTATACTGCACAGGGGATGAGGGGCTACACCTTC
TRBV7-2,TRBJ2-5,TRBD2,once,CASSVSSGQETQYF,TGTGCCAGCAGCGTCTCTAGCGGGCAAGAGACCCAGTACTTC
TRBV2,TRBJ2-7,.,.,CASSRGTLLQQYF,TGTGCCAGCAGTCGCGGGACCCTCCTTCAGCAGTACTTC
TRBV27,TRBJ2-7,.,.,CASSLDRLYEQYF,TGTGCCAGCAGTTTAGACAGGCTCTACGAGCAGTACTTC
TRBV28,TRBJ2-7,TRBD1,.,CASSYRDRARREQYF,TGTGCCAGCAGCTACCGGGACAGGGCGAGAAGGGAGCAGTACTTC
TRBV2,TRBJ2-7,TRBD2,few,CASRAGNHEQYF,TGTGCCAGCAGAGCGGGAAACCACGAGCAGTACTTC
TRBV27,TRBJ2-2,TRBD2,.,CATLAMRLAGGRRTGELFF,TGTGCCACCCTCGCTATGAGACTAGCGGGAGGGCGGCGCACCGGGGAGCTGTTTTTT
TRBV7-6,TRBJ2-3,TRBD2,.,CASSSRLAGVADTQYF,TGTGCCAGCAGCTCCAGACTAGCGGGAGTTGCAGATACGCAGTATTTT
TRBV7-9,TRBJ2-7,.,.,CASSPDRSSSYEQYF,TGTGCCAGCAGCCCCGACAGGAGTTCCTCCTACGAGCAGTACTTC
TRBV28,TRBJ1-2,TRBD1,.,CASSLSGQLSGYTF,TGTGCCAGCAGTTTATCGGGACAGTTGAGCGGCTACACCTTC
TRBV6-1,TRBJ1-5,.,.,CASSVTFSNQPQHF,TGTGCCAGCAGCGTGACATTTAGCAATCAGCCCCAGCATTTT
TRBV4-3,TRBJ2-3,TRBD2,.,CASSQTSVGVTQYF,TGCGCCAGCAGCCAGACTAGCGTTGGTGTTACGCAGTATTTT
TRBV15,TRBJ2-6,.,.,CATSINRAVLTF,TGTGCCACCAGCATAAACAGGGCGGTCCTGACTTTC
TRBV7-8,TRBJ2-7,.,.,CASSSGEAYEQYF,TGTGCCAGCAGCTCCGGGGAGGCCTACGAGCAGTACTTC
TRBV28,TRBJ2-7,.,.,CASSFPGPLLGEQYF,TGTGCCAGCAGTTTCCCAGGGCCCCTCCTCGGCGAGCAGTACTTC
TRBV25-1,TRBJ2-5,.,.,CASRGNYRDETQYF,TGTGCCAGCAGGGGAAACTACAGGGACGAGACCCAGTACTTC
TRBV13,TRBJ2-1,TRBD2,.,CASSLPLASGRASPHNEQFF,TGTGCCAGCAGCTTACCCCTCGCTAGCGGGAGGGCCTCTCCCCACAATGAGCAGTTCTTC
TRBV30,TRBJ1-3,.,.,CAWSVGSRQLSGNTIYF,TGTGCCTGGAGTGTAGGTAGTCGACAGCTCTCTGGAAACACCATATATTTT
TRBV2,TRBJ1-2,.,.,CASSPTITGEWNGYTF,TGTGCCAGCAGCCCGACTATCACGGGGGAATGGAATGGCTACACCTTC
TRBV28,TRBJ1-5,.,.,CASTDGGRQPQHF,TGTGCCAGCACCGACGGGGGGCGGCAGCCCCAGCATTTT
TRBV30,TRBJ2-1,TRBD2,.,CAWSVGLAGVAGNEQFF,TGTGCCTGGAGTGTAGGCCTAGCGGGAGTAGCCGGGAATGAGCAGTTCTTC